The 18 T cell receptor beta chains listed next were all sequenced from one sample in a study of read filtering for tumor transcriptome and immune sequencing. Molecular barcoded adaptors covering alpha/delta and beta/gamma chains were used on about 390 ng RNA. TCRdb re-called the reads through MiXCR, storing one row per CDR3 protein. The data show approximately 60,000 distinct CDR3 sequences, 20% to 25% seen once. Sequencing was carried out using a population of CD138-negative cells sorted from bone marrow. Receptors originate from a donor at least 40 years old with multiple myeloma.

This chain uses TRBV28 with TRBJ2-5, with TRBD2 matching over 8 bases. J was trimmed by 6 bases and V by 6 bases; bases with no gene match: 3. The CDR3 runs to 12 residues. Germline loops: CDR1 MDHEN, CDR2 SYDVKM. The CDR3 is CASSQREKTQYF. CDR3 bases: TGTGCCAGCAGCCAGCGGGAGAAGACCCAGTACTTC.

The chain is built from TRBV19 and TRBJ1-5; D is undetermined. Germline CDR1 LNHDA, CDR2 SQIVND (reference sequence). The CDR3 is 14 amino acids. V dropped 8 bases and J dropped 0 bases, with 11 bases sitting between them. CDR3 DNA: TGTGCCAGTTGTTCGGCGGATAGCAATCAGCCCCAGCATTTT. As protein: CASCSADSNQPQHF.

The sample holds a few counts of this clonotype. The final CDR3 position lacks the conserved phenylalanine or tryptophan, pointing to a likely read error. The chain recombines TRBV20-1 with TRBJ2-1; possible D gene TRBD2, 6 bases. In germline, CDR1 is DFQATT, CDR2 SNEGSKA (reference sequence). CDR3 length equals 14 residues. Trimming cost V 3 bases and J 0 bases, with 9 bases left between them. DNA for the CDR3: TGCAGTGCTAGCGGGAGCCCCTCCTACAATGAGCAGTTCCTC. Amino acid sequence: CSASGSPSYNEQFL.

Note on this clonotype: This may be a read error: a much more frequent sequence differs by one nucleotide. This chain uses TRBV28 with TRBJ1-2; 8 nucleotides align to TRBD1. Trimming took 4 bases from V and 8 from J; bases not matched to a gene: 6. From germline, CDR1 is MDHEN and CDR2 SYDVKM. The CDR3 is made up of 13 amino acids. CDR3 coding DNA: TGTGCCAGCAGTTCCGTCAGGGGGCTAGGCTACACCTTC. Translated, it gives CASSSVRGLGYTF.

With respect to this clonotype: A far larger clone is one base from this, pointing to a likely read error. This chain uses TRBV6-6 with TRBJ1-1, with D maybe TRBD1 (5 bases). Germline V gene sequence: CDR1 MNHNY, CDR2 SVGAGI (reference sequence). The CDR3 is 14 amino acids. The chain's CDR3 is CANSYPGHNTEAFF. CDR3 DNA: TGTGCCAACAGTTACCCCGGACATAACACTGAAGCTTTCTTT.

The rearrangement uses TRBV11-2 and TRBJ1-4, with TRBD1 identical over 9 bases. The CDR3 is 15 residues long. Trimming cost V 6 bases and J 6 bases; bases outside gene matches: 8. The germline gives CDR1 SGHAT, CDR2 FQNNGV. The CDR3 is CASSRTRQGDEKLFF. CDR3 nucleotide sequence: TGTGCCAGCAGTAGAACTCGACAGGGGGATGAAAAACTGTTTTTT.

A note on this clonotype: Possible read error: a much larger clone is one base away. The chain couples TRBV18 to TRBJ2-5; D perhaps matches TRBD2 (6 bases). The length of the CDR3 is 15 residues. Germline-derived CDR1 and CDR2 are KGHSH and LQKENI. The CDR3 is CASSPLPPPRETRYF. The CDR3 nucleotides are TGTGCCAGCTCACCGCTCCCACCCCCCCGGGAGACCCGGTACTTC.

The sample holds one count of this clonotype. This may be a read error: a much more frequent sequence differs by one nucleotide. The chain couples TRBV20-1 to TRBJ2-7; no clear D gene. Germline CDR1 DFQATT, CDR2 SNEGSKA (reference sequence). V lost 3 bases and J 0 bases, leaving 15 bases between the germline ends. The CDR3 runs to 15 residues. The DNA of the CDR3 is TGCAGTGCTAGGGACCGACACTTCAGCTCCTACGAGCAGTACTTC. It codes for CSARDRHFSSYEQYF.

This clonotype showed up many times. This chain connects TRBV5-1 to TRBJ2-1; TRBD2 might be the D (7 bases). CDR3 size: 13 residues. Per the germline V gene, CDR1 is SGHRS and CDR2 is YFSETQ. The V end was cut by 9 bases, the J end by 6 bases, with 16 bases between. In DNA form, the CDR3 reads TGCGCCACCTCCCGGGGAGGGGGCAATGAGCAGTTCTTC. Translation gives CATSRGGGNEQFF.

The chain links TRBV5-1 to TRBJ2-2, with a possible D match to TRBD1 (5 bases). V was trimmed by 3 bases and J by 10 bases, leaving 16 bases between them. This CDR3 is built from 14 residues. In germline, CDR1 is SGHRS, CDR2 YFSETQ. The CDR3 sequence: CASSSEDKHVELFF. The CDR3 DNA reads as TGCGCCAGCAGCTCCGAGGACAAGCATGTGGAGCTGTTTTTT.

This clonotype was detected only a few times. A much bigger clone sits one base away, suggesting this may be a read error. This is likely a read error, given that the CDR3 carries no conserved phenylalanine or tryptophan at its end. In DNA, the CDR3 is TGTGCCAGCAGCCCCTCTAGGGACACTGAAGCTTTCATT. Amino acids: CASSPSRDTEAFI. J is TRBJ1-1 and V is TRBV3-1; D unclear. Germline-derived CDR1 and CDR2 are LGHDT and YNNKEL (reference sequence). CDR3 size: 13 residues. The V gene lost 4 bases and the J gene lost 3 bases, with 9 bases spanning the gap.

Remarks on this clonotype: This sequence may be a read error, since a much larger clone differs from it by one base. The chain couples TRBV27 to TRBJ1-6; no definite D call. The ends were cut back, 7 bases at V and 6 bases at J, with 13 bases in the middle. This CDR3 spans 14 amino acids. Germline CDR1 reads MNHEY; CDR2 reads SMNVEV (reference sequence). CDR3 amino acids: CASTSRTSNSPLHF. The CDR3 DNA reads TGTGCCAGCACCTCCAGGACGTCTAATTCACCCCTCCACTTT.

In its sample, this clonotype was seen many times. The rearrangement links TRBV4-2 to TRBJ2-1; 7 positions agree with TRBD1. With 0 bases clipped from V and 10 bases from J, the junction kept 6 bases outside the gene matches. CDR1 LGHNA and CDR2 YNFKEQ come from the germline V gene. The CDR3 is 14 amino acids. The CDR3 loop is CASSQEGGQDEQFF. The DNA of the CDR3 is TGTGCCAGCAGCCAAGAAGGGGGCCAAGACGAGCAGTTCTTC.

On this clonotype: A much larger clone lies one base from this, so it may be a read error. The gene calls are TRBV4-1 and TRBJ2-7; 12 bases align to TRBD1. The germline V gene has CDR1 MGHRA and CDR2 YSYEKL. The CDR3 contains 15 residues. J was trimmed by 3 bases and V by 8 bases; bases with no gene match: 8. Here the CDR3 reads CASGRGQGAFYEQYF. For the CDR3, the DNA is TGCGCCAGCGGCCGGGGACAGGGGGCTTTCTACGAGCAGTACTTC.

The chain has TRBV5-6 and TRBJ2-7; TRBD2 might be the D (5 bases). The CDR3 totals 15 residues. Trimming took off 1 base at V and 2 bases at J, with 13 bases between the two ends. CDR1 is SGHDT, CDR2 YYEEEE, per germline. For the CDR3, the DNA is TGTGCCAGCAGCTTGCCGAGGGCAGGTACCTACGAGCAGTACTTC. It translates to CASSLPRAGTYEQYF.

This clonotype was seen many times. This CDR3 is CSGGEGANQPQHF. The CDR3 bases are TGCAGCGGAGGGGAGGGGGCTAATCAGCCCCAGCATTTT. The J gene is TRBJ1-5, the V gene TRBV29-1, with 7 bases matching TRBD1. After removal of 7 bases from V and 4 bases from J, the junction contained 7 bases not matched to a gene. This CDR3 has 13 residues. Germline CDR1 and CDR2: SQVTM and ANQGSEA.

The chain joins TRBV18 to TRBJ2-7, with 10 nucleotides matching TRBD2. From germline, CDR1 is KGHSH and CDR2 LQKENI. This CDR3 comprises 15 residues. V was clipped by 0 bases and J by 2 bases; unmatched bases: 1. DNA for the CDR3: TGTGCCAGCTCACCACCTAGCGGGAGGACCTACGAGCAGTACTTC. This encodes CASSPPSGRTYEQYF.

This clonotype was seen repeatedly, ten times or more. The V gene is TRBV29-1, the J gene TRBJ2-1; 9 positions match TRBD2. J was trimmed by 9 bases and V by 7 bases; bases with no gene match: 13. The V gene's germline CDR1 is SQVTM and CDR2 ANQGSEA. The CDR3 is 14 amino acids. CDR3 loop: CSAAPGTSTVEQFF. The CDR3 DNA reads as TGCAGCGCGGCACCCGGGACTAGCACAGTTGAGCAGTTCTTC.